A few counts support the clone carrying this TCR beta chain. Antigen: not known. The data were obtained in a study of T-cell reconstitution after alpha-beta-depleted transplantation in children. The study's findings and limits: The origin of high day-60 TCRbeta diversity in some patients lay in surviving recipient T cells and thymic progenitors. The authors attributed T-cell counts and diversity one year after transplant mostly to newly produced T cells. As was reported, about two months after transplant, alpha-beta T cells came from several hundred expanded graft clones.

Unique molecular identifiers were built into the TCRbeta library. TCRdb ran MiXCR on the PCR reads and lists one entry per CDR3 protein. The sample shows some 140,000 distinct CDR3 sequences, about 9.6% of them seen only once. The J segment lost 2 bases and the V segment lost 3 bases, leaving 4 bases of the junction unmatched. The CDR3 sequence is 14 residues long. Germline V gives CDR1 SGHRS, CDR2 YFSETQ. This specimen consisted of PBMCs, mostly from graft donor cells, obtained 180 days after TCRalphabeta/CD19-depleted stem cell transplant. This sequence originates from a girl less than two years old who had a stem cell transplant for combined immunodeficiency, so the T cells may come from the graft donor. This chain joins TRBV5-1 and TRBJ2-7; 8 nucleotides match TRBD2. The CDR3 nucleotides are TGCGCCAGCAGCTGGGGACTAGGGCCCTACGAGCAGTACTTC. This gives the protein CASSWGLGPYEQYF.